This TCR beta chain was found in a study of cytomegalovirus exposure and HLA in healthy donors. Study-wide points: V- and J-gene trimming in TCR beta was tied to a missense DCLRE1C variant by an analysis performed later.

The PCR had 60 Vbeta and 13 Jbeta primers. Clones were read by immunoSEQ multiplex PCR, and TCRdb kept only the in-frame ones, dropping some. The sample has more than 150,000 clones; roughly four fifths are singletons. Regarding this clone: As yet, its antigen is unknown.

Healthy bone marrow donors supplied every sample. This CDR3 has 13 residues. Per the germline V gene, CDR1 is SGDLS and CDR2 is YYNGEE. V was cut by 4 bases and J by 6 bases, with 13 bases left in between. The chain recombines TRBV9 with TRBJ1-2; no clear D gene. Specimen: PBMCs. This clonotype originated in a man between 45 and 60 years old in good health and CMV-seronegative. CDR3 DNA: TGTGCCAGCAGCCGGAGAAACTCGGATGGCTACACCTTC. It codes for CASSRRNSDGYTF.